This T cell receptor beta chain is drawn from a study of cytomegalovirus exposure and HLA in healthy donors. Study as a whole: A preliminary data release comprised around 90 million unique TCRs obtained from HLA-typed donors. About 84% of 398 genotyped donors fell in the Caucasian-associated ancestry cluster. Study findings and constraints: In a later analysis, TCR beta V- and J-gene trimming was associated with a missense DCLRE1C variant.

It was healthy bone marrow donors who served as donors. Primers: 60 Vbeta forward and 13 Jbeta reverse. Clones were read by immunoSEQ multiplex PCR, and TCRdb kept only the in-frame ones, dropping some. This table has more than 95,000 clones, around 80% appearing once. Trimming stripped 3 bases from V and 5 bases from J, with 19 bases between. Germline CDR1 and CDR2: LNHDA and SQIVND (reference sequence). The CDR3 loop spans 16 amino acids. Concerning this clone itself: Its antigen is as yet unknown.

The chain couples TRBV19 to TRBJ1-1; tentative D call: TRBD1 (6 bases). The source is a woman aged 18-29 years in good health and CMV-seropositive. What was sequenced was PBMCs. CDR3 DNA sequence: TGTGCCAGTAGTATCGGGGGGGGCGCTTATGGTACTGAAGCTTTCTTT. It specifies CASSIGGGAYGTEAFF.